This TCR beta chain was sequenced during a study of T cells in Graves' hyperthyroidism and ophthalmopathy. In its sample, this clonotype was seen a few times. Its antigen is unknown. Looked up from germline, CDR1 is DFQATT and CDR2 is SNEGSKA (reference sequence). This CDR3 has 15 residues. V lost 3 bases to trimming and J lost 4 bases; unmatched junction nucleotides: 7. Amplification of TCR beta CDR3 regions used RNA as the template. Carried out on the TCR CDR3, a first-round RT-PCR used the HTBI primer set. TCRdb fed the multiplex PCR reads into MiXCR, producing one record per CDR3 protein. This sample has under 650,000 distinct CDR3 sequences, with about 16% found just once. Study conclusions and caveats: Ophthalmopathy could be told apart from stable hyperthyroidism with a 13 V-J model.

The TCR was taken from a woman aged 25 to 45 with Graves' hyperthyroidism. The rearrangement uses TRBV20-1 and TRBJ2-2; 8 nucleotides line up with TRBD2. Sequenced: blood. CDR3: CSARISGMSTGELFF. The DNA of the CDR3 is TGCAGTGCTAGGATTAGCGGGATGAGCACCGGGGAGCTGTTTTTT.